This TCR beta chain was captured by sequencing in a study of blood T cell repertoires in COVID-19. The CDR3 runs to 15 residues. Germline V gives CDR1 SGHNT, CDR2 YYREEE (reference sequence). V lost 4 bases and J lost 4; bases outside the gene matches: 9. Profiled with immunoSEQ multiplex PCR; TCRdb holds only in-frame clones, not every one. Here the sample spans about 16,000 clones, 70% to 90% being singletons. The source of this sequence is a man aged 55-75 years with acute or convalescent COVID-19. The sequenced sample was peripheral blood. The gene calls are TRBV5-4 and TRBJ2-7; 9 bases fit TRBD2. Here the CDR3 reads CASSPSAGGGYEQYF. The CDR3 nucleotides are TGTGCCAGCAGCCCCTCGGCGGGAGGGGGGTACGAGCAGTACTTC.